This T cell receptor (beta chain) stems from a study of a mutant IDH1 vaccine in newly diagnosed glioma. Overall study: Patients were pretreated with radiotherapy, temozolomide, or both, mostly both.

Time point defined: baseline, week 1 (first vaccination visit). Indicated treatment: pre-vaccination baseline after standard-of-care therapy. Clones were sequenced by immunoSEQ multiplex PCR, and TCRdb holds only the in-frame ones, with some missing. The sample shows some 61,000 clones, roughly 85% of them seen only once. CDR3 size: 18 residues. Trimming shortened V by 0 bases and J by 2 bases, and 17 bases separated the two germline ends. Germline assignment: CDR1 LNHNV and CDR2 YYDKDF (reference sequence). This receptor was identified in a man aged 30 to 39 with glioma. The specimen was PBMCs, collected from a glioma patient treated with radiotherapy, temozolomide or both. The chain is built from TRBV15 and TRBJ1-5; D not resolved. CDR3 amino acids: CATSRDQDRGGRNQPQHF. CDR3 DNA: TGTGCCACCAGCAGAGATCAGGATCGAGGCGGACGCAATCAGCCCCAGCATTTT.